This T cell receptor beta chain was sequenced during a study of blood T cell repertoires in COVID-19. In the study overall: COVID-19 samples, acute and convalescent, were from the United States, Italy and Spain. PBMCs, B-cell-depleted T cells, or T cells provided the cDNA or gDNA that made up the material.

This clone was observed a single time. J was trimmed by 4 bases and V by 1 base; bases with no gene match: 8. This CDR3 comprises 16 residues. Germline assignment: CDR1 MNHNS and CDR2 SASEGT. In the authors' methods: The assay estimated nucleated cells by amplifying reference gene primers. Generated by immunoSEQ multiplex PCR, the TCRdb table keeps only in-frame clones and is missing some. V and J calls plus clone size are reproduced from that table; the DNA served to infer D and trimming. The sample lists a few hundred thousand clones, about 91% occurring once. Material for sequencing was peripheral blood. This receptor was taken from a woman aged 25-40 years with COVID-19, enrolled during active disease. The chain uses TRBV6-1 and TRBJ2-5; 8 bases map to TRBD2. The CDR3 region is CASSEGGLGEGETQYF. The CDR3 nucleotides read TGTGCCAGCAGTGAAGGGGGACTAGGGGAGGGAGAGACCCAGTACTTC.